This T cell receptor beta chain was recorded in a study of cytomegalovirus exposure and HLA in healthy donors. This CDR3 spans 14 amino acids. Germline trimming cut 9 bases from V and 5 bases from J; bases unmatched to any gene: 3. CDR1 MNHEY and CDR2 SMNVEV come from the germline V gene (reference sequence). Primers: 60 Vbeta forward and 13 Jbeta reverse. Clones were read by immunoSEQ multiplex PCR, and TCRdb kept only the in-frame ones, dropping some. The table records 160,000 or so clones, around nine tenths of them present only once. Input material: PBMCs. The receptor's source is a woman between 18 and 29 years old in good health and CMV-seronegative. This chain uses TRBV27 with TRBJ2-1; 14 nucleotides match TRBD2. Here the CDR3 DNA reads TGTGCCAGGGGACTAGCGGGGGACCACAATGAGCAGTTCTTC. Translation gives CARGLAGDHNEQFF.